These 17 T cell receptor beta chains were all obtained from the same sample, sequenced in a study of identifying expanded T cells in peripheral blood. Profiled with immunoSEQ multiplex PCR; TCRdb holds only in-frame clones, not every one. The sample consists of more than 70,000 clones, around 86% of them appearing once. The sample taken for sequencing was blood. The receptors were gathered from a person between 18 and 70 years old in good health.

The V and J genes are TRBV2 and TRBJ2-5; no clear D gene. The germline V gene encodes CDR1 SNHLY and CDR2 FYNNEI. This CDR3 comprises 14 residues. V was shortened by 4 bases and J by 5 bases, with 14 bases between the two germline ends. CDR3 sequence reads: CASSGMGQAETQYF. The CDR3 coding sequence is TGTGCCAGCAGTGGTATGGGCCAGGCGGAGACCCAGTACTTC.

V is TRBV6-5 and J is TRBJ1-1; perhaps TRBD1 as D (6 bases). Germline V gene lookup returns CDR1 MNHEY and CDR2 SVGAGI. This CDR3 comprises 12 residues. V was cut by 6 bases and J by 4 bases, with 9 bases left in between. CDR3 in amino acids: CASSSRGTEAFF. In DNA form, the CDR3 reads TGTGCCAGCAGCAGCAGGGGCACTGAAGCTTTCTTT.

V and J are TRBV25-1 and TRBJ2-5; D unresolved. The CDR3 is 15 amino acids. CDR1 is MGHDK and CDR2 is SYGVNS in the germline V gene. V was cut by 0 bases and J by 4 bases, with 12 bases left in between. CDR3: CASSEYEGFPETQYF. The CDR3 bases are TGTGCCAGCAGTGAATATGAAGGGTTCCCAGAGACCCAGTACTTC. The full variable domain, with the rest looked up from reference TRBV25-1 and TRBJ2-5, is EADIYQTPRYLVIGTGKKITLECSQTMGHDKMYWYQQDPGMELHLIHYSYGVNSTEKGDLSSESTVSRIRTEHFPLTLESARPSHTSQYLCASSEYEGFPETQYFGPGTRLLVL.

This clone was seen just once. CDR3 sequence reads: CASSLFGQGLDGELFF. The CDR3 nucleotides read TGTGCCAGCAGCTTATTTGGACAGGGGTTGGACGGGGAGCTGTTTTTT. This sequence joins TRBV7-2 and TRBJ2-2; 9 bases are a match to TRBD1. CDR3 length: 16 amino acids. Germline V gene data show CDR1 as SGHTA and CDR2 as FQGNSA. Trimming cost V 2 bases and J 7 bases; bases outside gene matches: 8.

This sequence joins TRBV27 and TRBJ1-6; D is undetermined. This CDR3 contains 14 residues. CDR1 is MNHEY, CDR2 SMNVEV, per germline (reference sequence). With 2 bases removed from V and 7 bases from J, the gap between germline ends came to 9 bases. The CDR3 loop is CASSLEPRNSPLHF. The CDR3 DNA reads as TGTGCCAGCAGTTTAGAACCTCGGAATTCACCCCTCCACTTT.

The chain is built from TRBV7-2 and TRBJ2-5; TRBD1 is a possible D gene (5 bases). Trimming shortened V by 3 bases and J by 2 bases, and 19 bases separated the two germline ends. In germline, CDR1 is SGHTA, CDR2 FQGNSA. The CDR3 has 17 residues. The DNA of the CDR3 is TGTGCCAGCAGCTTTGGTGACAGATCACGGAAACAAGAGACCCAGTACTTC. Translating gives CASSFGDRSRKQETQYF.

The chain employs TRBV6-5 and TRBJ2-7; possible D gene TRBD1, 6 bases. The ends were cut back, 4 bases at V and 6 bases at J, with 16 bases in the middle. The CDR3 totals 14 residues. Germline CDR1 reads MNHEY; CDR2 reads SVGAGI. Written as DNA, the CDR3 is TGTGCCAGCAGTTGGAGCAGACAGGTGAGCGAGCAGTACTTC. Amino acid sequence: CASSWSRQVSEQYF.

V gene TRBV27 combines with J gene TRBJ2-6; D remains ambiguous. Trimming shortened V by 3 bases and J by 0 bases, and 3 bases separated the two germline ends. Germline V gene lookup returns CDR1 MNHEY and CDR2 SMNVEV (reference sequence). The CDR3 has 14 residues. The CDR3 nucleotides are TGTGCCAGCAGTTTTTACTCTGGGGCCAACGTCCTGACTTTC. This translates into CASSFYSGANVLTF.

The CDR3 DNA reads as TGTGCCAGCTCTCTGTCAATGGGTTCGGTCTACGAGCAGTACTTC. It codes for CASSLSMGSVYEQYF. The chain joins TRBV18 to TRBJ2-7, with no clear D. Germline assignment: CDR1 KGHSH and CDR2 LQKENI. This CDR3 is built from 15 residues. Between the trimmed V and J ends, which lost 6 bases and 3 bases, there was a span of 18 bases.

V and J are TRBV2 and TRBJ1-1; tentative D call: TRBD1 (5 bases). This CDR3 is built from 12 residues. V lost 6 bases and J 4 bases, leaving 9 bases between the germline ends. From germline, CDR1 is SNHLY and CDR2 FYNNEI. The CDR3 is CASSRESTEAFF. The CDR3 nucleotides read TGTGCCAGCAGCAGGGAAAGCACTGAAGCTTTCTTT. The whole variable domain, remainder taken from reference TRBV2 and TRBJ1-1, is EPEVTQTPSHQVTQMGQEVILRCVPISNHLYFYWYRQILGQKVEFLVSFYNNEISEKSEIFDDQFSVERPDGSNFTLKIRSTKLEDSAMYFCASSRESTEAFFGQGTRLTVV.

This chain joins TRBV25-1 and TRBJ1-4, with a possible D match to TRBD1 (6 bases). Trimming pared 3 bases from V and 6 bases from J, leaving 11 bases between. The CDR3 length is 14 residues. Germline CDR1 reads MGHDK; CDR2 reads SYGVNS. This CDR3 reads CASSDNGQYEKLFF. The CDR3 DNA reads as TGTGCCAGCAGTGATAATGGACAGTATGAAAAACTGTTTTTT.

V and J are TRBV5-8 and TRBJ1-2; maybe TRBD1 (5 bases). The CDR3 loop spans 13 amino acids. The V end lost 2 bases, the J end lost 8 bases, and 13 bases lay between the germline ends. The V gene's germline CDR1 is SGHTS and CDR2 YDEGEE. Here the CDR3 DNA reads TGTGCCAGCAGCTTTGCAGGGCCGCACGGCTACACCTTC. Translated, it gives CASSFAGPHGYTF. The entire variable domain, with the rest obtained from reference TRBV5-8 and TRBJ1-2, is as follows: EAGVTQSPTHLIKTRGQQATLRCSPISGHTSVYWYQQALGLGLQFLLWYDEGEERNRGNFPPRFSGRQFPNYSSELNVNALELEDSALYLCASSFAGPHGYTFGSGTRLTVV.

In the case of this clone: Other DNA variants within this sample encode the same CDR3. V and J are TRBV12-5 and TRBJ1-1; D is ambiguous. Germline loops: CDR1 LGHNT, CDR2 FRNRAP. The CDR3 spans 14 residues. With 1 base removed from V and 3 bases from J, the gap between germline ends came to 9 bases. The CDR3 DNA sequence: TGTGCTAGTGGTTTGGACAGAGAGGACACTGAAGCTTTCTTT. Residues: CASGLDREDTEAFF.

This chain uses TRBV9 with TRBJ2-5; possibly TRBD2 for D (6 bases). The ends were cut back, 0 bases at V and 5 bases at J, with 14 bases in the middle. Germline loops: CDR1 SGDLS, CDR2 YYNGEE. The CDR3 consists of 15 residues. CDR3 nucleotide sequence: TGTGCCAGCAGCGTAGACGTGGGCCGGGGGGAGACCCAGTACTTC. It codes for CASSVDVGRGETQYF.

V is TRBV25-1 and J is TRBJ2-7; D is uncertain. The germline gives CDR1 MGHDK, CDR2 SYGVNS. This CDR3 is built from 15 residues. Deletions cut 1 base from V and 0 bases from J, with 10 bases between. In DNA form, the CDR3 reads TGTGCCAGCAGTGAATCCCTTGGGCACTCCTACGAGCAGTACTTC. Amino acids: CASSESLGHSYEQYF.

The chain links TRBV7-7 to TRBJ2-7; possibly TRBD2 for D (5 bases). The V end was cut by 5 bases, the J end by 7 bases, with 12 bases between. This CDR3 contains 12 residues. Per germline, CDR1 SSHAT and CDR2 FNYEAQ (reference sequence). The CDR3 DNA reads TGTGCCAGCAGCCACGGACGGGGAGAGCAGTACTTC. Residues: CASSHGRGEQYF.

The chain combines TRBV2 with TRBJ1-6; D unresolved. V was shortened by 8 bases and J by 11 bases, with 19 bases between the two germline ends. The CDR3 runs to 14 residues. CDR1 is SNHLY and CDR2 is FYNNEI in the germline V gene. The CDR3 DNA sequence: TGTGCCAGCGCCCTATCGGTTACAGAGACACCCCTCCACTTT. This encodes CASALSVTETPLHF. Full variable domain (remainder filled in from reference TRBV2 and TRBJ1-6): EPEVTQTPSHQVTQMGQEVILRCVPISNHLYFYWYRQILGQKVEFLVSFYNNEISEKSEIFDDQFSVERPDGSNFTLKIRSTKLEDSAMYFCASALSVTETPLHFGNGTRLTVT.